This T cell receptor (beta chain) is drawn from a study of beta chain features in type 1 diabetes. Study outcomes and limitations: Healthy donors had naive, central memory and Treg TCRB repertoires that appeared less similar than those seen among patients. Within each of all four CD4+ subsets, Type 1 diabetes patients had TCRB CDR3s that were moderately but significantly shorter. The analysis here could not establish whether HLA type shapes TCRB rearrangement.

The CDR3 sequence is 17 residues long. Losses at the gene ends were 7 bases for V and 5 bases for J; bases not matched to a gene: 19. Germline V CDR1 and CDR2: SNHLY, FYNNEI. Of note for this clone: What it recognizes is unknown.

Isolated RNA was reverse transcribed in full, so expressed TCRB transcripts were sequenced. An average about 3.8 million reads came from naive, central memory and regulatory T cell samples. Generated by immunoSEQ multiplex PCR, the TCRdb table keeps only in-frame clones and is missing some. The data contain a few hundred thousand clones, over 8.5% of them seen just once; the ten biggest clones take up 0.034%. The chain has TRBV2 and TRBJ2-5, with 7 nucleotides matching TRBD2. What was sequenced was naive CD4+ T cells from blood. The clonotype comes from a woman under 30 in good health. CDR3 residues: CASTRRQPSGGGETQYF. CDR3 nucleotide sequence: TGTGCCAGCACTCGACGCCAGCCTAGCGGAGGTGGTGAGACCCAGTACTTC.